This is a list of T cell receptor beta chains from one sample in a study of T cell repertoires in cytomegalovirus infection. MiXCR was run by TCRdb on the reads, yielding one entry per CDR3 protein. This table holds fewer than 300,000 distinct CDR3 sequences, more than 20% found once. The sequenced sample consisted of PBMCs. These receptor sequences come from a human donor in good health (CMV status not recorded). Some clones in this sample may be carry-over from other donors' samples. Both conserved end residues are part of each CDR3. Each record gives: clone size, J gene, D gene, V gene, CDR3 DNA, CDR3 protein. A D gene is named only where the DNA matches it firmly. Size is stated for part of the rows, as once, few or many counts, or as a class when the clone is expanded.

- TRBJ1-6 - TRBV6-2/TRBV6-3 TGTGCCAGCAGTTCCCAATTGGTAGCACCCCTCCACTTT CASSSQLVAPLHF
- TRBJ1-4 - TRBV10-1 TGCGCCAGCAGTGACTCGACCCGAGGGAATGAAAAACTGTTTTTT CASSDSTRGNEKLFF
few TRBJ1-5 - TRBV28 TGTGCCAGCAGTTTTTTTGATAGCAATCAGCCCCAGCATTTT CASSFFDSNQPQHF
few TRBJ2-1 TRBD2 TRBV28 TGTGCCAGCAGACGACTAGCGGGAGGGCCGGGTGAGCAGTTCTTC CASRRLAGGPGEQFF
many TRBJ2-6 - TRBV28 TGTGCCAGCACCTCACAGTCTGGGGCCAACGTCCTGACTTTC CASTSQSGANVLTF
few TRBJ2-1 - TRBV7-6 TGTGCCAGCAGCTTGCACGGGTCAGGCTCCTACAATGAGCAGTTCTTC CASSLHGSGSYNEQFF
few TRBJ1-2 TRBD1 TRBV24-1 TGTGCCACCAGTGATGACAGGGGCTGGCCTGGCTACACCTTC CATSDDRGWPGYTF
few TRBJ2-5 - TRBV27 TGTGCCAGCAGTTTACGGGTCGACCAAGAGACCCAGTACTTC CASSLRVDQETQYF
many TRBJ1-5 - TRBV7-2 TGTGCCAGCAGCTTATCGGGGGACCAGCCCCAGCATTTT CASSLSGDQPQHF
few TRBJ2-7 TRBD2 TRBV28 TGTGCCAGCAGTTTAACTTGGCTAGCGGCCTCCTCCTACGAGCAGTACTTC CASSLTWLAASSYEQYF
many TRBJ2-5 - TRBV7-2 TGTGCCAGCAGCTTAGCGCGGCAGGGGGAGACCCAGTACTTC CASSLARQGETQYF
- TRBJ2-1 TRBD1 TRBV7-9 TGTGCCAGCAGCCTGACAGGGGGCGCTCCCTACAATGAGCAGTTCTTC CASSLTGGAPYNEQFF
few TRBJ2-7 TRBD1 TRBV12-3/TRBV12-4 TGTGCCAGCGGCCGGACAGGGCGCTACGAGCAGTACTTC CASGRTGRYEQYF
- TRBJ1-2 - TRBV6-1 TGTGCCAGCAGCCCGATTACCGACAGTGGCTACACCTTC CASSPITDSGYTF
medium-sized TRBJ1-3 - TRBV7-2 TGTGCCAGCGGAGGCAGTGGAAACACCATATATTTT CASGGSGNTIYF
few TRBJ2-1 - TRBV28 TGTGCCAGCAGTCCAGCGGGACAAACCTACAATGAGCAGTTCTTC CASSPAGQTYNEQFF
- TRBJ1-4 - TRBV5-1 TGCGCCAGCAGCTCGGGGACCTTGTCAGGGGAGGGTGAAAAACTGTTTTTT CASSSGTLSGEGEKLFF
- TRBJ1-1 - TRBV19 TGTGCCAGTAGTATAAGGGCAGCGACTGAAGCTTTCTTT CASSIRAATEAFF
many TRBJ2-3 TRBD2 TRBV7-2 TGTGCCAGCAGCTTACTAGTAGCGGGGGGGAGAGATACGCAGTATTTT CASSLLVAGGRDTQYF
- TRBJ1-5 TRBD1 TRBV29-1 TGCAGCGTCCCGGGGACAGGGAGTCAGCCCCAGCATTTT CSVPGTGSQPQHF
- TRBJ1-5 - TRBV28 TGTGTCAGCACCTCGGGGGGCTTTCGGGGCAATCAGCCCCAGCATTTT CVSTSGGFRGNQPQHF
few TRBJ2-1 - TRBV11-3 TGTGCCAGCAGCTTAGATCGGGGACTTGAGCAGTTCTTC CASSLDRGLEQFF
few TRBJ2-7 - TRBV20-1 TGCAGTGCGCATTGGGCAGGAAGAGCCTACGAGCAGTACTTC CSAHWAGRAYEQYF
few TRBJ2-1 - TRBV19 TGTGCCAGTAGTATACTCTACGGGGGGCAGGGGCTTCACAATGAGCAGTTCTTC CASSILYGGQGLHNEQFF
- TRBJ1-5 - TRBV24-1 TGTGCCACCAGTGAACTCAGTAATCAGCCCCAGCATTTT CATSELSNQPQHF
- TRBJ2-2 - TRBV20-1 TGCAGTGCCACCTTTTGGGAGAGGGCCGGGGAGCTGTTTTTT CSATFWERAGELFF
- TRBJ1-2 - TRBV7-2 TGTGCCAGCAGCCCATATCTCGGGGACTACACCTTC CASSPYLGDYTF
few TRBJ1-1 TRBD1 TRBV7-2 TGTGCCAGCAGCTCTACCGGGACAGGGGCCTTGAACACTGAAGCTTTCTTT CASSSTGTGALNTEAFF
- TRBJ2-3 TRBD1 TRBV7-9 TGTGCCGGCACCCCCGGACAGGGGGCGTGGGATACGCAGTATTTT CAGTPGQGAWDTQYF
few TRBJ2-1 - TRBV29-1 TGCAGCAGCGAGGGTGGGGGCTCCTACAATGAGCAGTTCTTC CSSEGGGSYNEQFF
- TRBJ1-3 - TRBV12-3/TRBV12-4 TGTGCCAGCAGTCCCCTTAAAAACACCATATATTTT CASSPLKNTIYF
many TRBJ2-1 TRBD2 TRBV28 TGTGCCAGCAGACCTCCTAGACTGTGGACTAGCGGGAGGGACGTGTTCTTC CASRPPRLWTSGRDVFF
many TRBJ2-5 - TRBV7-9 TGTGCCAGCAGCTTAGAGACGGGAGAGGGTGAGACCCAGTACTTC CASSLETGEGETQYF
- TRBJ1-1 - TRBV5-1 TGCGCCAGCAGCTCAGGGGTCCGGGACACTGAGGCTTTCTTT CASSSGVRDTEAFF
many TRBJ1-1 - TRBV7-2 TGTGCCAGCAGCCTGGACAGCCCGAACACTGAAGCTTTCTTT CASSLDSPNTEAFF
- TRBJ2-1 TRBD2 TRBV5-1 TGCGCCAGCAGCGCGACTAGCGGATCTTACAATGAGCAGTTCTTC CASSATSGSYNEQFF
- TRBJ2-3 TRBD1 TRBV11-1 TGTGCCAGCAGCCCAAACAGGGGGCCGGCAGATACGCAGTATTTT CASSPNRGPADTQYF
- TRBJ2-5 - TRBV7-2 TGTGCCAGCAGCTTCACAGGGTTCCAAGAGACCCAGTACTTC CASSFTGFQETQYF
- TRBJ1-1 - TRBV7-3 TGTGCCAGCAGTCAGGGGTTCACTGAAGCTTTCTTT CASSQGFTEAFF
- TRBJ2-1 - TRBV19 TGTGCCAGTAGTATGACGGACAGCTCCTACAATGAGCAGTTCTTC CASSMTDSSYNEQFF
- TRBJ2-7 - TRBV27 TGTGCCAGCAGCCCGAGGGGGTTGAGTTACGAGCAGTACTTC CASSPRGLSYEQYF
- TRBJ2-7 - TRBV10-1 TGCGCCAGTTTCGCTGACCCAGCCGTCCTCAGTAAGCAGTACTTC CASFADPAVLSKQYF
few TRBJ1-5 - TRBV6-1 TGTGCCAGCAGTGAATCCGGGCATAGCAATCAGCCCCAGCATTTT CASSESGHSNQPQHF
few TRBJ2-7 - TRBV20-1 TGCAGTGCTAGTACCGGACGGATGAGCTCCTACGAGCAGTACTTC CSASTGRMSSYEQYF
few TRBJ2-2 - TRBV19 TGTGCCAGTAGTTCCCTTCCCGGAGGCACCGGGGAGCTGTTTTTT CASSSLPGGTGELFF
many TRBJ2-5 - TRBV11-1 TGTGCCAGCAGCTCCCAGGTGCGGGAGACCCAGTACTTC CASSSQVRETQYF
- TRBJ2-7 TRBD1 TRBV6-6 TGTGCCAGCAGATCCGGGACAGGGGCCTACGAGCAGTACTTC CASRSGTGAYEQYF
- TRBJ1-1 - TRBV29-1 TGCAGCGGGAACAGAGGACGGACTGAAGCTTTCTTT CSGNRGRTEAFF
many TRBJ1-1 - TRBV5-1 TGCGCCAGCAGCTTGGGGGGCGCGAGGAACACTGAAGCTTTCTTT CASSLGGARNTEAFF
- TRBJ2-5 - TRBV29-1 TGCAGCGTTGGGGCCCGGACTCGGGGAGCTGAGACCCAGTACTTC CSVGARTRGAETQYF
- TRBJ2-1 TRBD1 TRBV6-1 TGTGCCAGCACCAGACAGGGGGCCGGCAATGAGCAGTTCTTC CASTRQGAGNEQFF
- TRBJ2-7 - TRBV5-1 TGCGCCAGCAGCTTGGCCGGGACACCAACGTTC CASSLAGTPTF
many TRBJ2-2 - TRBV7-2 TGTGCCAGCAGCTTAAAGTTGAGGACCGGGGAGCTGTTTTTT CASSLKLRTGELFF
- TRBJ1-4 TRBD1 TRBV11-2 TGTGCCAGCAGCTTAAGGGGGCTAACTAATGAAAAACTGTTTTTT CASSLRGLTNEKLFF